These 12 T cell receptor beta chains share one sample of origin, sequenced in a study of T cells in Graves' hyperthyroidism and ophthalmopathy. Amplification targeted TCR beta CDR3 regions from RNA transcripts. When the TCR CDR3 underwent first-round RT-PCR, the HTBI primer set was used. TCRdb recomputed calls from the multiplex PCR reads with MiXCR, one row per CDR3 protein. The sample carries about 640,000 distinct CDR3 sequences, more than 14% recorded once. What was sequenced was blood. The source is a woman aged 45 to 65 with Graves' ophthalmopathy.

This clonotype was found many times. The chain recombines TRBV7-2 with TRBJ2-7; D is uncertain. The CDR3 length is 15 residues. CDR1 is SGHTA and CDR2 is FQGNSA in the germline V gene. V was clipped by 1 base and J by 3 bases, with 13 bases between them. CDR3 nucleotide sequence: TGTGCCAGCAGCTTAGTGCTGGGATCCTACTACGAGCAGTACTTC. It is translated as CASSLVLGSYYEQYF.

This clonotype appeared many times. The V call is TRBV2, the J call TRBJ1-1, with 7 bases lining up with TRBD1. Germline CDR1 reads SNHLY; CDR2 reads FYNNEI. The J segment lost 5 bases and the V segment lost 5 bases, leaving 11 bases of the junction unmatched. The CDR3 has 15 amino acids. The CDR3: CASSSRQGPATEAFF. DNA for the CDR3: TGTGCCAGCAGTTCAAGACAGGGTCCGGCGACTGAAGCTTTCTTT.

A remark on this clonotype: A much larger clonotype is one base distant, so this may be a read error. The CDR3 DNA reads as TGTGCCAGCAGCTATACCAGGGCAGGGAGTTTTCAACTGTTTTTT. It encodes CASSYTRAGSFQLFF. This sequence joins TRBV3-1 and TRBJ1-4, with D perhaps TRBD1 (5 bases). The CDR3 sequence is 15 residues long. The V gene's germline CDR1 is LGHDT and CDR2 YNNKEL (reference sequence). Trimming pared 5 bases from V and 12 bases from J, leaving 22 bases between. The whole variable domain, remainder taken from reference TRBV3-1 and TRBJ1-4, is DTAVSQTPKYLVTQMGNDKSIKCEQNLGHDTMYWYKQDSKKFLKIMFSYNNKELIINETVPNRFSPKSPDKAHLNLHINSLELGDSAVYFCASSYTRAGSFQLFFGSGTQLSVL.

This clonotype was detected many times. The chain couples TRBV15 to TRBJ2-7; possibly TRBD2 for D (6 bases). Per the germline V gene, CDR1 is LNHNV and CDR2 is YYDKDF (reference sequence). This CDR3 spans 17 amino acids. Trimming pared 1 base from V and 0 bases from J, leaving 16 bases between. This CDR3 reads CATSRVRVAGSSYEQYF. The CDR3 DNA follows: TGTGCCACCAGCAGAGTTCGCGTGGCGGGGAGCTCCTACGAGCAGTACTTC.

CDR3 sequence reads: CASSPGTGIGETQYF. As DNA, the CDR3 is TGTGCCAGCAGTCCCGGGACAGGGATAGGAGAGACCCAGTACTTC. The V gene is TRBV28, the J gene TRBJ2-5; 9 bases align to TRBD1. V was clipped by 5 bases and J by 4 bases; unmatched bases: 8. The germline V gene has CDR1 MDHEN and CDR2 SYDVKM. The CDR3 is made up of 15 amino acids.

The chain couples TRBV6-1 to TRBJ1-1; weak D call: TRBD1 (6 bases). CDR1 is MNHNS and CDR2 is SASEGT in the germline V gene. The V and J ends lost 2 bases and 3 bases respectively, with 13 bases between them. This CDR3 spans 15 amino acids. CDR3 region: CASSEKSGVDTEAFF. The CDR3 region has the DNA TGTGCCAGCAGTGAAAAATCAGGGGTCGACACTGAAGCTTTCTTT.

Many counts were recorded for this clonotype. CDR3 nucleotides: TGCAGTGCTAGACGTAGCGGGAGTGATGAGCAGTTCTTC. Translating gives CSARRSGSDEQFF. The chain joins TRBV20-1 to TRBJ2-1, with 9 bases identical to TRBD2. Germline V gene lookup returns CDR1 DFQATT and CDR2 SNEGSKA (reference sequence). The V segment lost 2 bases and the J segment 8 bases; nucleotides outside the gene matches: 4. This CDR3 is built from 13 residues.

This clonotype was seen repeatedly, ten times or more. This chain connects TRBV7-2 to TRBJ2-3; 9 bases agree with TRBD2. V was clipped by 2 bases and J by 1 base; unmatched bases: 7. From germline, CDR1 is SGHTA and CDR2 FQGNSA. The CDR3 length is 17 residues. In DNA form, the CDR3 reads TGTGCCAGCAGCTTAAGGAGCGGGAGGTCAGGCACAGATACGCAGTATTTT. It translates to CASSLRSGRSGTDTQYF.

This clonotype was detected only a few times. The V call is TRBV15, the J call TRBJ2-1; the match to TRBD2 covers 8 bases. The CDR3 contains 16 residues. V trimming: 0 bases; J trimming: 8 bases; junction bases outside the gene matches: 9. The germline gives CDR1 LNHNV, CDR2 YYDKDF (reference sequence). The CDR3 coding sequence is TGTGCCACCAGCAGAGATTTCGGGAGGGCCTCCCATGAGCAGTTCTTC. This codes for CATSRDFGRASHEQFF.

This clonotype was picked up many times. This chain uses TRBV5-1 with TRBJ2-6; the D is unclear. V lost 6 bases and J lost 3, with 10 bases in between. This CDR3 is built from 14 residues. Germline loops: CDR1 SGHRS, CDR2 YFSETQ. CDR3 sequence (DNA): TGCGCCAGCAACCTAGATAGTGGGGCCAACGTCCTGACTTTC. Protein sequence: CASNLDSGANVLTF.

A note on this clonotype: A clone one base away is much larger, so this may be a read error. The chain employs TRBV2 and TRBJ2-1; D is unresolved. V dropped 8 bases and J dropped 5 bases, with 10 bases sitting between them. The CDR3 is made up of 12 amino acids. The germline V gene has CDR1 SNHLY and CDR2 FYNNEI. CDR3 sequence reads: CASDGPNNEQFF. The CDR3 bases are TGTGCCAGCGACGGGCCCAACAATGAGCAGTTCTTC.

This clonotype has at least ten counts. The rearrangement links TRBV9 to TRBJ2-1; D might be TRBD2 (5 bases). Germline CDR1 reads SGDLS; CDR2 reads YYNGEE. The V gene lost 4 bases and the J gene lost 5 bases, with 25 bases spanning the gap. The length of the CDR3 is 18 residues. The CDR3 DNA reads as TGTGCCAGCAGCACCCATCTCTCGGAGGACGGAAGAGACAATGAGCAGTTCTTC. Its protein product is CASSTHLSEDGRDNEQFF.